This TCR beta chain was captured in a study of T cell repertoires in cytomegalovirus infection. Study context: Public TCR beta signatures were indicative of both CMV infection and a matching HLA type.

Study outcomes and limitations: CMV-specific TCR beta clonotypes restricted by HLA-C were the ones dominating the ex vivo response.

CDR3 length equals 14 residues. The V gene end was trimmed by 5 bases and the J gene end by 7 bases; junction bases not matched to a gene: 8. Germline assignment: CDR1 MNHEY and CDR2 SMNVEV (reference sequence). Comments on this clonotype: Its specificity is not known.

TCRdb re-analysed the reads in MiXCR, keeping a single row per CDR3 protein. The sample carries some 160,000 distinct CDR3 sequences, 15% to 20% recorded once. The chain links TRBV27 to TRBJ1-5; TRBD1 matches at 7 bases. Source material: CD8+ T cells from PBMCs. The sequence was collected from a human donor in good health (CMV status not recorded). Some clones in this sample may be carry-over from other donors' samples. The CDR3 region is CASSPGQVSQPQHF. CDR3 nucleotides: TGTGCCAGCAGTCCCGGACAGGTTTCCCAGCCCCAGCATTTT.